This T cell receptor beta chain was found in a study of blood T cell repertoires in COVID-19. Study summary: Researchers got acute and convalescent COVID-19 samples from the United States, Italy and Spain. In each case, the material was cDNA or gDNA derived from T cells, B-cell-depleted T cells, or PBMCs.

The CDR3 runs 15 residues. Trimming shortened V by 4 bases and J by 6 bases, and 20 bases separated the two germline ends. The germline CDR1 and CDR2 sequences are SGDLS and YYNGEE. As handled by the study authors: Estimation of nucleated cell counts relied on the amplification of reference gene primers. Method: immunoSEQ multiplex PCR; TCRdb's copy keeps in-frame clones and lacks some. The V and J calls and clone size come from that table; D and trimming were worked out from the DNA. The sample records hundreds of thousands of clones, 70% to 90% being singletons. Sequenced: peripheral blood. V is TRBV9 and J is TRBJ2-7, with TRBD1 as a possible D gene (7 bases). This clonotype was obtained from a woman younger than 30 who had recovered from COVID-19. CDR3 bases: TGTGCCAGCAGCCCCGGAGGGGGCAGGGTGGGCGAGCAGTACTTC. It is translated as CASSPGGGRVGEQYF.